The clone carrying this T cell receptor beta chain was counted between two and nine times. CDR3 length equals 15 residues. Trimming removed 2 bases from V and 1 base from J; junction bases left unmatched: 3. The germline CDR1 and CDR2 sequences are SGHDN and FVKESK. The data are from a study of T-cell memory formation after mild COVID-19. TCRdb used MiXCR to reprocess the 5' RACE reads, holding one entry per CDR3 protein. The sample lists about 390,000 distinct CDR3 sequences, about 21% occurring once. This chain links TRBV14 with TRBJ1-1; TRBD1 matches at 8 bases. The specimen was PBMCs or a T cell subset sorted from them (not recorded which). The sequence derives from an adult woman who had mild COVID-19 (a few samples of this study predate the infection). Cell type and time point are not known. CDR3 sequence (DNA): TGTGCCAGCAGCCAACGGACAGGGACGAACACTGAAGCTTTCTTT. Its protein product is CASSQRTGTNTEAFF.